The 2 T cell receptor beta chains presented below share a single source sample, sequenced in a study of regulatory T cells in long-lasting Graves disease. Time point of the sample: persistent/refractory GD, antithyroid drugs over 5 years with positive TRAb. Generation of the TCR library employed RNA extracted from PBMCs. Construction of TCR beta libraries relied on iRepertoire HTBI primers and on Arm-PCR targeting CDR3 regions. TCRdb reanalysed the multiplex PCR reads using MiXCR and keeps one entry per CDR3 protein. Of roughly 450,000 distinct CDR3 sequences listed, under 25% were seen once; the top ten hold 7.8%. The source was peripheral blood mononuclear cells (PBMCs), collected when the disease was refractory, from a patient treated with antithyroid drugs. These receptors all stem from a female donor with Graves disease.

This clonotype was counted at least ten times. The chain recombines TRBV5-6 with TRBJ2-5, with D unresolved. Germline CDR1 reads SGHDT; CDR2 reads YYEEEE. Trimming shortened V by 4 bases and J by 1 base, and 17 bases separated the two germline ends. This CDR3 has 16 residues. The CDR3 DNA is TGTGCCAGCAGCGGGTATACGTCAGGCCCCCAAGAGACCCAGTACTTC. Protein product: CASSGYTSGPQETQYF.

The chain combines TRBV20-1 with TRBJ2-5, with D maybe TRBD2 (5 bases). CDR1 is DFQATT and CDR2 is SNEGSKA in the germline V gene (reference sequence). The CDR3 extends over 12 amino acids. V lost 5 bases and J lost 5, with 12 bases in between. The CDR3 coding sequence is TGCAGTGCTTTGGGCGGGCGGGAGACCCAGTACTTC. It codes for CSALGGRETQYF.